These T cell receptor beta chains were read from a single sample in a study of blood T cell repertoires in COVID-19. Clones were sequenced by immunoSEQ multiplex PCR, and TCRdb holds only the in-frame ones, with some missing. This sample has 300,000 to 400,000 clones; about 89% occur once, and the top ten carry over 6%. Source material: peripheral blood. These receptors all come from a woman in her forties or fifties with COVID-19, enrolled during active disease. Each CDR3 is given with its conserved first and last residue. The D gene is left open where the match is weak. Clone size, where shown, is once, few, many, or a class for clones that have expanded.

d_gene	abundance	v_gene	len	j_gene	CDR3nt	CDR3aa
-	-	TRBV4-1	21	TRBJ1-4	TGCGCCAGCAGCCAACCCCAGGTCGACAGTGCTCAAAAATCAACTAATGAAAAACTGTTTTTT	CASSQPQVDSAQKSTNEKLFF
-	-	TRBV4-1	15	TRBJ2-7	TGCGCCAGCAGCCAAAACATCCTAAGAGGTTTCGAGCAGTACTTC	CASSQNILRGFEQYF
TRBD1	-	TRBV19	14	TRBJ1-1	TGTGCCAGTAGGGGACAGGGAATGGGGACTGAAGCTTTCTTT	CASRGQGMGTEAFF
-	-	TRBV5-1	15	TRBJ1-1	TGCGCCAGCAGCCCGAATACAGTCGGGAACACTGAAGCTTTCTTT	CASSPNTVGNTEAFF
-	-	TRBV27	13	TRBJ2-7	TGTGCCAGCGGGCAGCAAATTCACTACGAGCAGTACTTC	CASGQQIHYEQYF
TRBD1	-	TRBV5-1	15	TRBJ1-2	TGCGCCAGCAGCTTGGTAGCAGGGGGCAACTATGGCTACACCTTC	CASSLVAGGNYGYTF
-	-	TRBV27	13	TRBJ2-5	TGTGCCAGCAGACGGAGGGGTTCAGAGACCCAGTACTTC	CASRRRGSETQYF
TRBD2	few	TRBV5-4	15	TRBJ2-7	TGTGCCAGCAGCTTCGGACTAGCGGGCACCTACGAGCAGTACTTC	CASSFGLAGTYEQYF
TRBD2	-	TRBV11-3	15	TRBJ2-1	TGTGCCAGCAGCCCTCGGGGGGGCCGGAACAATGAGCAGTTCTTC	CASSPRGGRNNEQFF
-	-	TRBV11-2	15	TRBJ2-1	TGTGCCAGCAGCTTAGAGGTAGCGGTGAACAATGAGCAGTTCTTC	CASSLEVAVNNEQFF
TRBD1	-	TRBV30	14	TRBJ1-2	TGTGCCTGGAACCGGGACAGGGGGGTTGGTGGCTACACCTTC	CAWNRDRGVGGYTF
-	-	TRBV10-3	13	TRBJ2-7	TGTGCCAGCAACGCGGGACCGTCCTACGAGCAGTACTTC	CASNAGPSYEQYF
-	-	TRBV19	15	TRBJ1-1	TGTGCCAGTACCGCCGGGGGGACCTTGAACACTGAAGCTTTCTTT	CASTAGGTLNTEAFF
-	-	TRBV27	17	TRBJ2-7	TGTGCCAGCAGTAGAAGCCTAAGTCTCCCCCCTCCTAACGAGCAGTACTTC	CASSRSLSLPPPNEQYF
TRBD1	-	TRBV18	15	TRBJ1-1	TGTGCCAGCTCAATAGGACAGGGGTGGAACACTGAAGCTTTCTTT	CASSIGQGWNTEAFF
TRBD1	few	TRBV9	15	TRBJ2-1	TGTGCCAGCAACCCCGTTGGGGACAGATACAATGAGCAGTTCTTC	CASNPVGDRYNEQFF
-	-	TRBV18	19	TRBJ2-7	TGTGCCAGCTCACCCCTCTTGCGAAGGCAGGGATTACCCAAATACGAGCAGTACTTC	CASSPLLRRQGLPKYEQYF
TRBD1	-	TRBV7-9	18	TRBJ1-1	TGTGCCAGCAGCCGGGGAAGGGACAGGGGGCGCGGGAACACTGAAGCTTTCTTT	CASSRGRDRGRGNTEAFF
-	-	TRBV6-5	12	TRBJ1-1	TGTGCCAGCAGGGAGGGGAACACTGAAGCTTTCTTT	CASREGNTEAFF
TRBD1	-	TRBV5-4	15	TRBJ2-6	TGTGCCAGCAGCACCACAGGGGTCGGGGCCAACGTCCTGACTTTC	CASSTTGVGANVLTF
-	-	TRBV21-1	17	TRBJ2-7	TGTGCCAGCAGCAAACCCCCCGTGGAGGACCCCTACTACGAGCAGTACTTC	CASSKPPVEDPYYEQYF
-	-	TRBV18	14	TRBJ1-1	TGTGCCAGCTCACCACGACAGGAGAACACTGAAGCTTTCTTT	CASSPRQENTEAFF
-	-	TRBV6-6	14	TRBJ1-3	TGTGCCAGCATAAGTGGAGTCTCTGGAAACACCATATATTTT	CASISGVSGNTIYF
TRBD2	once	TRBV2	15	TRBJ2-5	TGTGCCAGCAGTGGGGGCGGGAGCATGGGGGAGACCCAGTACTTC	CASSGGGSMGETQYF
TRBD2	-	TRBV5-1	15	TRBJ2-7	TGCGCCAGCAGCTTGTCTACTAGCGGGACCTACGAGCAGTACTTC	CASSLSTSGTYEQYF
TRBD2	-	TRBV5-6	14	TRBJ2-7	TGTGCCAGCGCTGGACTAGCGGGAGTCTACGAGCAGTACTTC	CASAGLAGVYEQYF
-	-	TRBV6-5	14	TRBJ2-7	TGTGCCAGCAGTTACGTAGAGGGAGTTAACGAGCAGTACTTC	CASSYVEGVNEQYF
-	many	TRBV4-1	17	TRBJ1-4	TGCGCCAGCAGCCATGAAGGTCCCGGGTCCCTTAATGAAAAACTGTTTTTT	CASSHEGPGSLNEKLFF
-	-	TRBV5-1	14	TRBJ2-3	TGCGCCAGCAGCTTGGCTAGTGGAGCAGATACGCAGTATTTT	CASSLASGADTQYF
-	-	TRBV19	13	TRBJ1-1	TGTGCCAGTAGTGACACTTTGAACACTGAAGCTTTCTTT	CASSDTLNTEAFF
TRBD2	-	TRBV5-4	17	TRBJ2-1	TGTGCCAGCAGCTCCGGGACTAGCGGGAGGGCCGTGGATGAGCAGTTCTTC	CASSSGTSGRAVDEQFF
TRBD2	-	TRBV6-1	17	TRBJ2-1	TGTGCCAGCAGAGAATTCGAAAGCGGGAGAGGCTCCAATGAGCAGTTCTTC	CASREFESGRGSNEQFF
-	-	TRBV5-1	15	TRBJ2-7	TGCGCCAGCAGCCTAACGGTGACTAGGGTTGACGAGCAGTACTTC	CASSLTVTRVDEQYF
-	-	TRBV27	14	TRBJ1-1	TGTGCCAGCAGTTCTCCCCTCAGGGCCACTGAAGCTTTCTTT	CASSSPLRATEAFF
-	-	TRBV16	13	TRBJ1-1	TGTGCCAGCAGCCAATCGAGGGGGACTGAAGCTTTCTTT	CASSQSRGTEAFF
TRBD1	-	TRBV29-1	14	TRBJ2-1	TGCAGCGTTCCCACAGGGGGCGTCGCTCGAGGGCAGTTCTTC	CSVPTGGVARGQFF
-	few	TRBV6-2/TRBV6-3	14	TRBJ2-7	TGTGCCAGCAGTTACCCCCGGGACACCTACGAGCAGTACTTC	CASSYPRDTYEQYF
TRBD2	-	TRBV7-9	14	TRBJ2-7	TGTGCCAGCACCGTGACTAGCGGTAGTCGCGAGCAGTACTTC	CASTVTSGSREQYF
-	-	TRBV11-2	14	TRBJ1-2	TGTGCCAGCAGCCCCGCCGGGAACCGAGATGGCTACACCTTC	CASSPAGNRDGYTF
TRBD2	-	TRBV5-5	15	TRBJ2-3	TGTGCCAGCAGCTTGCTAGCGGGGCTCACAGATACGCAGTATTTT	CASSLLAGLTDTQYF
TRBD1	once	TRBV4-1	16	TRBJ2-7	TGCGCCAGCAGCCAAGATAAGACAGGGCCATCCTACGAGCAGTACTTC	CASSQDKTGPSYEQYF
-	-	TRBV24-1	11	TRBJ2-3	TGTGCCACCAGTGACTCTGGAGCGGTGTATTTT	CATSDSGAVYF
-	once	TRBV5-1	14	TRBJ1-2	TGCGCCAGCAGCTTGGAAGGGGTGGCCTATGGCTACACCTTC	CASSLEGVAYGYTF
TRBD1	-	TRBV10-3	14	TRBJ1-1	TGTGCCATCGGACGGGACAGGAAGAACACTGAAGCTTTCTTT	CAIGRDRKNTEAFF
-	-	TRBV20-1	15	TRBJ2-2	TGCAGTGCTAGTGAGGACAGTCGTGACACCGGGGAGCTGTTTTTT	CSASEDSRDTGELFF
-	few	TRBV5-1	14	TRBJ1-2	TGCGCCAGCAGCTCCTCCCTGTCAGGTTATGGCTACACCTTC	CASSSSLSGYGYTF
TRBD1	once	TRBV24-1	17	TRBJ2-5	TGTGCCACCAGTGATTTGGGCCGGACAGGGGAACAAGAGACCCAGTACTTC	CATSDLGRTGEQETQYF
TRBD1	-	TRBV6-5	16	TRBJ2-7	TGTGCCAGCAGTTATAAGGGGCAGGGGGCCGTAAACGAGCAGTACTTC	CASSYKGQGAVNEQYF
TRBD2	-	TRBV7-9	16	TRBJ2-7	TGTGCCAGCAGCTTGACTAGCGATAGGGGACCCTACGAGCAGTACTTC	CASSLTSDRGPYEQYF
-	-	TRBV6-5	13	TRBJ1-2	TGTGCCAGCGGGGCAGGGCCTAACTATGGCTACACCTTC	CASGAGPNYGYTF
-	-	TRBV10-3	14	TRBJ1-3	TGTGCCATCAGCTCATCAGGGGCTGGAAACACCATATATTTT	CAISSSGAGNTIYF
-	few	TRBV3-1/TRBV3-2	15	TRBJ1-6	TGTGCCAGCAGCCAATGGCAGGGAACTAATTCACCCCTCCACTTT	CASSQWQGTNSPLHF
-	-	TRBV18	13	TRBJ1-2	TGTGCCAGCTCACCAGACGGACTCTATGGCTACACCTTC	CASSPDGLYGYTF
-	-	TRBV12-3/TRBV12-4	11	TRBJ1-1	TGTGCCAGCAGTCCAGTCACGGAAGCTTTCTTT	CASSPVTEAFF
TRBD1	-	TRBV6-5	14	TRBJ1-1	TGTGCCAGCAGTCCTAACAGGGGTTCGACTGAAGCTTTCTTT	CASSPNRGSTEAFF
TRBD2	-	TRBV7-2	19	TRBJ2-7	TGTGCCAGCAGCCGTTGGGGGACTAGCGGGAGTTCTAGCTCCTACGAGCAGTACTTC	CASSRWGTSGSSSSYEQYF
TRBD2	-	TRBV27	16	TRBJ2-1	TGTGCCAGCAGCATAAGACCTAGCGGCTCCTACAATGAGCAGTTCTTC	CASSIRPSGSYNEQFF